The TCR beta chain under discussion was sequenced for a study of T cells in Graves' hyperthyroidism and ophthalmopathy (dated by TCRdb to the late 2010s). Notes on the research overall: Peripheral blood was sampled at the time of initial diagnosis, prior to any treatment. The 95 to 100 discovery patients were divided at random into training and test sets in a 7:3 ratio. TCR Vbeta CDR3 sequencing of 135 peripheral blood samples (approximately 44 ophthalmopathy, 75 hyperthyroidism and some 17 progressor patients) is reported in the paper. The study also compared thyroid tissue and blood T-cell repertoires from 5 to 7 Graves' hyperthyroidism patients. A discovery cohort of around 100 patients, 43 with Graves' ophthalmopathy and fewer than 65 with stable Graves' hyperthyroidism, was used to find distinguishing TCR V-J signatures. An independent validation cohort of 18 to 20 hyperthyroidism patients and about 16 patients who later progressed to ophthalmopathy tested prospective prediction of ophthalmopathy. Once sampling was done, hyperthyroidism patients were given methimazole at a starting dose of 30 mg daily, whereas ophthalmopathy patients were given high-dose intravenous methylprednisolone. Findings and caveats that apply to the study as a whole: Sample size was not statistically predetermined, and blinding of investigators to group allocation was not performed. Most expanded thyroid clonotypes (frequency above 0.001) were also found in blood, which suggests that blood repertoires may mirror thyroid immune responses. In validation, the model predicted progression to ophthalmopathy a median of 6.5 months before onset, with 70% to 71% sensitivity and just under 75% specificity. A model built on a 13 V-J signature distinguished ophthalmopathy from stable hyperthyroidism, reaching around 90% sensitivity and 81.08% specificity in cross-validation and 80%/75% in testing.

Taken from the germline V gene, the CDR1 and CDR2 loops are SGHDT and YYEEEE. The CDR3 starts with the cysteine, ends with the phenylalanine, and has 13 residues. Of all the DNA, just the CDR3 is kept, 39 bases in frame from base 1. V sheds 1 base and J sheds 3 bases, leaving 6 bases between their ends. The table lists this clonotype with many counts. Its antigen target is currently unknown. Per-base quality was not reported, and no clone a single base away is much larger than it. The hyperthyroidism patients were between 18 and 65 years old and newly diagnosed, with a disease duration of less than 2 months. Patients with uncontrolled infections, other autoimmune diseases, pregnancy or lactation were excluded. Clinical symptoms, serum thyroxine and TRAb, thyroid ultrasound, and orbital computed tomography formed the basis for the diagnoses. Blood from progressor patients was drawn when they were first diagnosed with hyperthyroidism, before any ophthalmopathy symptoms appeared. PBMCs were separated from about 10 ml of fresh peripheral blood using Ficoll-Paque density gradient centrifugation. Progressor patients were first diagnosed with Graves' hyperthyroidism and then developed ophthalmopathy during follow-up. Total RNA was extracted with Trizol reagent, and quality was checked on an Agilent 2100 Bioanalyzer.

The TCR beta CDR3 regions were amplified from RNA transcripts. The first round of RT-PCR for the TCR CDR3 was performed with the HTBI primer set and the Qiagen OneStep RT-PCR kit. A second multiplex PCR round built the libraries, followed by size selection and purification. Sequencing of the libraries was done on an Illumina HiSeq2000 using paired-end 100 bp reads. As for the authors' bioinformatics: SOAPnuke was used to process the raw data, removing reads that contained adapters or uncalled bases, had a mean Phred below 15, or lacked an exact match to the constant primer or identifier. High-quality paired reads were merged using COPE v1.2.5, and each unique nucleotide sequence was defined as a clonotype. MiTCR v1.1 was used to align the clonotypes against IMGT TRBV, TRBD and TRBJ reference segments. Analysis was restricted to V-J combinations with a frequency above 0.0001, which covered roughly 99% of repertoires. A TCS score was defined as the ratio between F50 (clonal expansion) and ExV (chaos), using BLOSUM62-based TCRdist between CDR3 peptides within each V-J. Welch's t-statistics and random forest reduced approximately 520 V-J features to 13, which were used in a naive Bayes classifier (R e1071). TCRdb ran its own pipeline on the public reads, namely fastp trimming at Q25 and MiXCR clone calling, and kept in-frame beta chains. When rows share a CDR3 protein, they turn into one entry using the most common DNA and genes. The V and J calls reflect TCRdb's pipeline rather than the authors' work. This sample lists about 250,000 distinct CDR3 sequences; about 16% were detected once. In total, the top ten clones hold over 30% of the sample.

The chain links TRBV5-6 with TRBJ2-3; the D gene cannot be named for sure. This receptor was taken from a woman in her fifties or sixties with Graves' hyperthyroidism that later progressed to Graves' ophthalmopathy. The sequencing input was blood. The DNA sequence reads TGTGCCAGCAGCTTGAAGGGAACAGATACGCAGTATTTT. Translated, it gives CASSLKGTDTQYF.